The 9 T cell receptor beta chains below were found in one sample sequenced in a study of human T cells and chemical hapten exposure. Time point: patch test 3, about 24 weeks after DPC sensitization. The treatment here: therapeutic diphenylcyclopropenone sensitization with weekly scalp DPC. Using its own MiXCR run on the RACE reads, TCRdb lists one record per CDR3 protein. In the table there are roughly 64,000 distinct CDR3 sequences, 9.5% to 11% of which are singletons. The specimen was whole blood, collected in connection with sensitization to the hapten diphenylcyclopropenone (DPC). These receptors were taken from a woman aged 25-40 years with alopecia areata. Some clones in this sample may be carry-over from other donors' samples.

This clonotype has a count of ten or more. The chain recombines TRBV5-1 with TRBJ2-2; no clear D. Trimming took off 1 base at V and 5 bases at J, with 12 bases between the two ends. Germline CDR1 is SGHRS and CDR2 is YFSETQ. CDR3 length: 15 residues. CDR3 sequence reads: CASSLSASGTGELFF. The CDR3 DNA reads TGCGCCAGCAGCTTGTCGGCATCCGGGACCGGGGAGCTGTTTTTT.

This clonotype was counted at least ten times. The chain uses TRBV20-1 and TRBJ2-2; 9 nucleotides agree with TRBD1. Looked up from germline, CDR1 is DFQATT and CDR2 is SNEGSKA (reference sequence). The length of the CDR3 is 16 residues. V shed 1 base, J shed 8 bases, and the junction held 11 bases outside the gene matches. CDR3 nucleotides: TGCAGTGCTAGAGTCGAGGACAGGGGATTCCCTGGGGAGCTGTTTTTT. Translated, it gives CSARVEDRGFPGELFF.

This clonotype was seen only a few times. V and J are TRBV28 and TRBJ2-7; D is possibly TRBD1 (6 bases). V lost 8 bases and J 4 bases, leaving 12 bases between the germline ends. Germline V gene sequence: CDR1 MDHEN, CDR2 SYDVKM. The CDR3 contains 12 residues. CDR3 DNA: TGTGCCAGCCGGATAGGGGGTTACGAGCAGTACTTC. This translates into CASRIGGYEQYF. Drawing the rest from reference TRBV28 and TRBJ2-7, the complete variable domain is DVKVTQSSRYLVKRTGEKVFLECVQDMDHENMFWYRQDPGLGLRLIYFSYDVKMKEKGDIPEGYSVSREKKERFSLILESASTNQTSMYLCASRIGGYEQYFGPGTRLTVT.

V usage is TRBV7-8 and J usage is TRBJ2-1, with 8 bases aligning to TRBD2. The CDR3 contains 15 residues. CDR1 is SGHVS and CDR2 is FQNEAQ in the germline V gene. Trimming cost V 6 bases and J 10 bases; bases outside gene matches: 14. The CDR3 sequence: CASSRGLAPGGEQFF. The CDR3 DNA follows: TGTGCCAGCAGTAGAGGACTAGCCCCCGGGGGGGAGCAGTTCTTC.

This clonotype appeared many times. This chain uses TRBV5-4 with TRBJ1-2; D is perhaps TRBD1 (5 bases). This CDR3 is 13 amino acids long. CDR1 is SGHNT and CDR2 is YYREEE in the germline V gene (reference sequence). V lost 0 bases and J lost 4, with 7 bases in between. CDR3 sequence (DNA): TGTGCCAGCAGCTTGGGACAGTCCTATGGCTACACCTTC. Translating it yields CASSLGQSYGYTF.

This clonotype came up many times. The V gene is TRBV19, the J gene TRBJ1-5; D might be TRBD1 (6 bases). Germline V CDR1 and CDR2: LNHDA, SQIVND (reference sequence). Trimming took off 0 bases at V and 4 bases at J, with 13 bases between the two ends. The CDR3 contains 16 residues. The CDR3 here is CASSIDLGTLNQPQHF. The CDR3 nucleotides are TGTGCCAGTAGTATAGATCTCGGGACACTTAATCAGCCCCAGCATTTT.

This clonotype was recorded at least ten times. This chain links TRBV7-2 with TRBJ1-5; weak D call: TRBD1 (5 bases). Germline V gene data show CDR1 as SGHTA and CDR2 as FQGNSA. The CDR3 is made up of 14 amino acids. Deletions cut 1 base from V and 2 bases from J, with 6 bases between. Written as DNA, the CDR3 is TGTGCCAGCAGCTTAGGAGGGGGCAATCAGCCCCAGCATTTT. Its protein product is CASSLGGGNQPQHF.

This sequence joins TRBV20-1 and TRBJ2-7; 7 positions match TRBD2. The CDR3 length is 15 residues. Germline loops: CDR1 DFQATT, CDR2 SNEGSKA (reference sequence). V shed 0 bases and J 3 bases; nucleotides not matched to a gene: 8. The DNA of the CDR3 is TGCAGTGCTAGAGACCCCCGATCTAGCGGCTACGAGCAGTACTTC. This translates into CSARDPRSSGYEQYF.

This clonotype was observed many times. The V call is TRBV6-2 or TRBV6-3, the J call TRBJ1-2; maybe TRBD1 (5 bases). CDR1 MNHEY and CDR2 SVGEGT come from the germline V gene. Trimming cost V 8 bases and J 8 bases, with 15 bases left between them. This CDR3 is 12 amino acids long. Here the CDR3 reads CASSLGVFGYTF. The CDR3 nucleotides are TGTGCCAGCTCCCTAGGGGTTTTCGGCTACACCTTC.